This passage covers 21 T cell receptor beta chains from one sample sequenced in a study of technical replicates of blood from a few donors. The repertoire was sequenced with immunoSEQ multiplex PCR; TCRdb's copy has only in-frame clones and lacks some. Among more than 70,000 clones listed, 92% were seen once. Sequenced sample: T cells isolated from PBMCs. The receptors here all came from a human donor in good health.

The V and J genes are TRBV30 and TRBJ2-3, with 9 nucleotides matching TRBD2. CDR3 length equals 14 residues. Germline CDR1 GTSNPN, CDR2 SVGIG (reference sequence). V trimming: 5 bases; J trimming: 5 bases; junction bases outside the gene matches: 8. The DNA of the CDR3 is TGTGCCTGGTATAGCGGGAGTGGGGGAGATACGCAGTATTTT. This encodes CAWYSGSGGDTQYF. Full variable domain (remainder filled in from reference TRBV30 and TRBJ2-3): SQTIHQWPATLVQPVGSPLSLECTVEGTSNPNLYWYRQAAGRGLQLLFYSVGIGQISSEVPQNLSASRPQDRQFILSSKKLLLSDSGFYLCAWYSGSGGDTQYFGPGTRLTVL.

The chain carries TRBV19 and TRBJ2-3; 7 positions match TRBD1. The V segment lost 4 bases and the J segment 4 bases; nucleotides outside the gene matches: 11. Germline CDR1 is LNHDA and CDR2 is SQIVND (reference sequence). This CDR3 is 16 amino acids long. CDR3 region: CASSTWPGQNADTQYF. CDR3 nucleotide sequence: TGTGCCAGTAGTACGTGGCCGGGACAGAACGCAGATACGCAGTATTTT. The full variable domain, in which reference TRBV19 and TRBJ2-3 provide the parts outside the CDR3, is DGGITQSPKYLFRKEGQNVTLSCEQNLNHDAMYWYRQDPGQGLRLIYYSQIVNDFQKGDIAEGYSVSREKKESFPLTVTSAQKNPTAFYLCASSTWPGQNADTQYFGPGTRLTVL.

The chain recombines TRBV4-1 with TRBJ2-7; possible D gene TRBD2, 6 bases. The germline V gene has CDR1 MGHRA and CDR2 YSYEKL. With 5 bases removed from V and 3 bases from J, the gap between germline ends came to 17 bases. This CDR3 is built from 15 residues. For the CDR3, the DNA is TGCGCCAGCAGCACCCGTGGAGGGGCGGTCTACGAGCAGTACTTC. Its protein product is CASSTRGGAVYEQYF.

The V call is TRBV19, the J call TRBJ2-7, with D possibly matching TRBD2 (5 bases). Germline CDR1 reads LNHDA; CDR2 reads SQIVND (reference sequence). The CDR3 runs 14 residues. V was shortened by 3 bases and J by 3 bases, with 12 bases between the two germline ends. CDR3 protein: CASSIGEGGYEQYF. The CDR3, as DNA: TGTGCCAGTAGTATTGGCGAGGGTGGCTACGAGCAGTACTTC. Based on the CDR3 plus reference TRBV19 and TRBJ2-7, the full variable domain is DGGITQSPKYLFRKEGQNVTLSCEQNLNHDAMYWYRQDPGQGLRLIYYSQIVNDFQKGDIAEGYSVSREKKESFPLTVTSAQKNPTAFYLCASSIGEGGYEQYFGPGTRLTVT.

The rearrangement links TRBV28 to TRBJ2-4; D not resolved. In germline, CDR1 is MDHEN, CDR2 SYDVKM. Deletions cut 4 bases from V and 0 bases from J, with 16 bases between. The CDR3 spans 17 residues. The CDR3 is CASSSVMSVVAKNIQYF. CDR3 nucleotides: TGTGCCAGCAGTTCCGTAATGTCTGTAGTAGCCAAAAACATTCAGTACTTC.

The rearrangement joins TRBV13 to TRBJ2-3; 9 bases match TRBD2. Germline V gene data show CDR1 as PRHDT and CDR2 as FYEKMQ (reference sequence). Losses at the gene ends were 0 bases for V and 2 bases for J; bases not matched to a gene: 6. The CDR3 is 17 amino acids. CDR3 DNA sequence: TGTGCCAGCAGCTTAGGCGGTAGCGGGGGTCTCACAGATACGCAGTATTTT. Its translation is CASSLGGSGGLTDTQYF.

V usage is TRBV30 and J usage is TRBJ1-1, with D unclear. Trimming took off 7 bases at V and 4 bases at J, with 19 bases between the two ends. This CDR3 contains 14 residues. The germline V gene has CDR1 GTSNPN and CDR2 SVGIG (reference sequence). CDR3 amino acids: CASHYGLTSTEAFF. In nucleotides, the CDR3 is TGTGCCTCGCATTATGGACTGACCAGCACTGAAGCTTTCTTT.

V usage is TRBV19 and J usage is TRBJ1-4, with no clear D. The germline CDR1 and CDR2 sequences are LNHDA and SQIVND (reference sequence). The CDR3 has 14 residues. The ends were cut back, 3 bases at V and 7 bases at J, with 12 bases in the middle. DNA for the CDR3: TGTGCCAGTAGTATTCGATCGTTCAGTGAAAAACTGTTTTTT. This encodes CASSIRSFSEKLFF.

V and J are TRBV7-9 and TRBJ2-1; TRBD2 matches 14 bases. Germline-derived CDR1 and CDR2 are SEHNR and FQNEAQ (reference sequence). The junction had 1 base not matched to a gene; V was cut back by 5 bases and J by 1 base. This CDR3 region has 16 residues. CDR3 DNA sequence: TGTGCCAGCAGCGGGACTAGCGGGAGATCCTACAATGAGCAGTTCTTC. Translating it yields CASSGTSGRSYNEQFF.

The DNA for the CDR3 is TGCGCCAGCAGCGGGGGACAGGTAGTGGCCTACGAGCAGTACTTC. It specifies CASSGGQVVAYEQYF. The chain carries TRBV5-1 and TRBJ2-7, with 8 bases fitting TRBD1. CDR3 length equals 15 residues. Per germline, CDR1 SGHRS and CDR2 YFSETQ. V dropped 4 bases and J dropped 2; count of bases not matched to a gene: 8. The whole variable domain, remainder taken from reference TRBV5-1 and TRBJ2-7, is KAGVTQTPRYLIKTRGQQVTLSCSPISGHRSVSWYQQTPGQGLQFLFEYFSETQRNKGNFPGRFSGRQFSNSRSEMNVSTLELGDSALYLCASSGGQVVAYEQYFGPGTRLTVT.

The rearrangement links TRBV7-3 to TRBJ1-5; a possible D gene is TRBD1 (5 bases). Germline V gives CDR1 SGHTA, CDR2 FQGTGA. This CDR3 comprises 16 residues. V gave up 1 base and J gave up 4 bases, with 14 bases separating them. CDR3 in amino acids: CASSLITRQQNQPQHF. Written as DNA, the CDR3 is TGTGCCAGCAGCTTAATAACAAGACAGCAAAATCAGCCCCAGCATTTT. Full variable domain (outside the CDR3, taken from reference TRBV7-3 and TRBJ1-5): GAGVSQTPSNKVTEKGKYVELRCDPISGHTALYWYRQSLGQGPEFLIYFQGTGAADDSGLPNDRFFAVRPEGSVSTLKIQRTERGDSAVYLCASSLITRQQNQPQHFGDGTRLSIL.

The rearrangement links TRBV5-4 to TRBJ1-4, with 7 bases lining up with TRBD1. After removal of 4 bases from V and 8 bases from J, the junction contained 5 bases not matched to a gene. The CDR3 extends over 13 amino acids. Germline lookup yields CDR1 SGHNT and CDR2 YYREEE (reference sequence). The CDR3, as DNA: TGTGCCAGCAGCAACCAACAGGGGGAAAAACTGTTTTTT. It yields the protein CASSNQQGEKLFF.

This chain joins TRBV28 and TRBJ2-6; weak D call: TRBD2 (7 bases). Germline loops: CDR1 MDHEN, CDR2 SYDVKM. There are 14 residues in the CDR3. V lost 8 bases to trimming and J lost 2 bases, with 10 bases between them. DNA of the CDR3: TGTGCCAGCCGAGGGGGGGCTGGGGCCAACGTCCTGACTTTC. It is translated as CASRGGAGANVLTF.

The CDR3 region is CAISEFKTGGRSNQPQHF. CDR3 bases: TGTGCCATCAGTGAGTTTAAGACAGGGGGCCGGAGCAATCAGCCCCAGCATTTT. The rearrangement uses TRBV10-3 and TRBJ1-5; 10 bases align to TRBD1. The CDR3 is 18 amino acids. The J segment lost 1 base and the V segment lost 1 base, leaving 7 bases of the junction unmatched. Germline V gene sequence: CDR1 ENHRY, CDR2 SYGVKD.

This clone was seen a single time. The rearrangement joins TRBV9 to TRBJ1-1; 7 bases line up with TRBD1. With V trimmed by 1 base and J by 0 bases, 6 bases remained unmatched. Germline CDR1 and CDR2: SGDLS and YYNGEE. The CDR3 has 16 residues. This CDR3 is CASSVMTGTLNTEAFF. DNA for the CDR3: TGTGCCAGCAGCGTAATGACAGGGACCCTGAACACTGAAGCTTTCTTT.

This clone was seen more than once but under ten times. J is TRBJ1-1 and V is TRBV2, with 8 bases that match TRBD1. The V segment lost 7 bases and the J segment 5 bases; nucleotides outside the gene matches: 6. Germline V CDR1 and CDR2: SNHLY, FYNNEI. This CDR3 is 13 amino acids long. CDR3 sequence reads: CASIRQGSTEAFF. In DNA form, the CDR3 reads TGTGCCAGCATCCGACAGGGGTCTACTGAAGCTTTCTTT. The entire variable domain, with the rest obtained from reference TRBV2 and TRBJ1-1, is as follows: EPEVTQTPSHQVTQMGQEVILRCVPISNHLYFYWYRQILGQKVEFLVSFYNNEISEKSEIFDDQFSVERPDGSNFTLKIRSTKLEDSAMYFCASIRQGSTEAFFGQGTRLTVV.

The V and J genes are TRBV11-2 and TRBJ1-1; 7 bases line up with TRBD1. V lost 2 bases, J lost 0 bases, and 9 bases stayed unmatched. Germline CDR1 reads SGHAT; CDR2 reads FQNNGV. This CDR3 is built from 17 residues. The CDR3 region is CASSLSPRDSLNTEAFF. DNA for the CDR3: TGTGCCAGCAGCTTAAGCCCAAGGGACAGCCTGAACACTGAAGCTTTCTTT.

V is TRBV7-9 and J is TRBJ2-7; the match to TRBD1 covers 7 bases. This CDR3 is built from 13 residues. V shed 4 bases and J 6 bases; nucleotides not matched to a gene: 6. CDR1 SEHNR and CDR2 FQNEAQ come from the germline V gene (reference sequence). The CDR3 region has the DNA TGTGCCAGCAGCTCCTACAGGGGCCTCGAGCAGTACTTC. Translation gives CASSSYRGLEQYF.

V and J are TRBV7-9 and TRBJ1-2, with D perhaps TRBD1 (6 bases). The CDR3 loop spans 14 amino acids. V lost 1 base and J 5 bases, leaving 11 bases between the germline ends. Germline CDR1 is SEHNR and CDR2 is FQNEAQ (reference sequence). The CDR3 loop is CASSLGVGGYGYTF. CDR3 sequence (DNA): TGTGCCAGCAGCTTAGGGGTAGGGGGATATGGCTACACCTTC.

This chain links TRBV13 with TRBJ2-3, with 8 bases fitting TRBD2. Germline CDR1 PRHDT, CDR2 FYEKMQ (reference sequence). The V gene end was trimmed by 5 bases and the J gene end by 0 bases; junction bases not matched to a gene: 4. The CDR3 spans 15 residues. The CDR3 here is CASSVERGSTDTQYF. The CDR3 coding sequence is TGTGCCAGCAGCGTAGAGCGGGGGAGCACAGATACGCAGTATTTT.

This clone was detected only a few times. The CDR3 nucleotides are TGCACCAGCAGCCACCGGGACAGGCAATACAATGAGCAGTTCTTC. Protein product: CTSSHRDRQYNEQFF. The rearrangement uses TRBV1 and TRBJ2-1; the table's D gene call, TRBD1, was not cross checked with the DNA. TRBV1 is given as a pseudogene. This CDR3 contains 15 residues.